The source of this TCR beta chain is a study of CD8 T cells in ankylosing spondylitis. Findings of the study overall: Disease-linked clones reportedly concentrated significantly in matched ankylosing spondylitis synovial fluid. One TCR beta motif, made up of seven to nine highly homologous variants, appeared characteristic of ankylosing spondylitis blood. A CD8+ phenotype characterized the disease-linked clones, which were relatively rare in peripheral blood.

The V gene's germline CDR1 is LGHNA and CDR2 YSLEER. The CDR3 runs to 17 residues. V lost 1 base to trimming and J lost 4 bases; unmatched junction nucleotides: 10. For this clonotype: No antigen is known for it.

Quantitative 5'-RACE with molecular barcodes produced the TCR beta libraries. TCRdb processed the 5' RACE reads anew with MiXCR; each CDR3 protein has one entry. The sample includes some 700,000 distinct CDR3 sequences, under 20% of them seen just once. This rearrangement joins TRBV4-3 to TRBJ2-3; 8 bases line up with TRBD1. The material sequenced was blood, either unsorted or a sorted T cell fraction (not recorded which). The origin of this receptor is a male donor with ankylosing spondylitis. CDR3 protein: CASSQVFAGGTPDTQYF. The CDR3 region has the DNA TGCGCCAGCAGCCAAGTTTTTGCAGGGGGCACACCAGATACGCAGTATTTT.